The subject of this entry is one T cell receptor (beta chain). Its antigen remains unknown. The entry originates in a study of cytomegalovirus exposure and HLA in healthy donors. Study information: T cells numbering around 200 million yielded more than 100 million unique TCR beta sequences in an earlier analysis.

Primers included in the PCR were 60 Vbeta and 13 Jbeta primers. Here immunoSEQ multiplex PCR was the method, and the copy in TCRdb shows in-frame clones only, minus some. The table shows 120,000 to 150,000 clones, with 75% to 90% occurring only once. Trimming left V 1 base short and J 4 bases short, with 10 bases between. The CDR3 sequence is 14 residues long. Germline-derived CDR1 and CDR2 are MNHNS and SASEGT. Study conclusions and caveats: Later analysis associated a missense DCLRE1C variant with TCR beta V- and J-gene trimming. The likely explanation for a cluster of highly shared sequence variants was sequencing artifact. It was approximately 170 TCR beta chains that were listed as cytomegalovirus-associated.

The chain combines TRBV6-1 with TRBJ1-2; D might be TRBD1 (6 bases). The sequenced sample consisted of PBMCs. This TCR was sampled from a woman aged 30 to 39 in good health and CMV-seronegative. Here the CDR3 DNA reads TGTGCCAGCAGTGAAGTACAGGGATTCTATGGCTACACCTTC. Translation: CASSEVQGFYGYTF.